One and the same sample provided the 30 T cell receptor beta chains below, sequenced in a study of blood T cells in healthy people across ages. Alongside a J-beta primer mix, a sample-barcoded 5' primer served in a second PCR lasting roughly 6 to 11 cycles. TCRdb re-analysed the 5' RACE reads in MiXCR, keeping a single row per CDR3 protein. The top ten clones hold roughly 14% of a sample with about 1.1 million distinct CDR3 sequences, around two fifths of them seen once. What was sequenced was blood. These receptors were taken from a man between 18 and 35 years old in good health.

A remark on this clonotype: A much bigger clone sits one base away, suggesting this may be a read error. V is TRBV10-3 and J is TRBJ2-3; 8 bases agree with TRBD1. From germline, CDR1 is ENHRY and CDR2 SYGVKD. The CDR3 spans 14 residues. Trimming at V came to 4 bases and at J to 5 bases, leaving 5 bases not matched to a gene. CDR3 DNA sequence: TGTGCCATCAGTGTGGCGGACAGGGAAGATACGCAGTATTTT. Residues: CAISVADREDTQYF.

This clonotype was observed a handful of times. The rearrangement joins TRBV20-1 to TRBJ2-3; weak D call: TRBD2 (5 bases). V shed 3 bases and J shed 3 bases, with 19 bases lying between them. From germline, CDR1 is DFQATT and CDR2 SNEGSKA (reference sequence). The CDR3 runs 16 residues. DNA of the CDR3: TGCAGTGCTAGCTCCCCCAACGGGCGGGTAACAGATACGCAGTATTTT. It translates to CSASSPNGRVTDTQYF.

This chain links TRBV9 with TRBJ2-1; 13 bases line up with TRBD2. The germline V gene has CDR1 SGDLS and CDR2 YYNGEE. The trim removed 0 bases at V and 5 bases at J, leaving 5 bases unmatched. CDR3 length: 17 amino acids. The CDR3 loop reads CASSVAWTSGGNNEQFF. For the CDR3, the DNA is TGTGCCAGCAGCGTAGCTTGGACTAGCGGGGGAAACAATGAGCAGTTCTTC.

This clonotype is a singleton in its sample. DNA for the CDR3: TGTGCCAGCAGCCCGACTAGTCCTACTAGGGGTCCGGATGGCTACACCTTC. As protein: CASSPTSPTRGPDGYTF. This chain uses TRBV6-6 with TRBJ1-2; tentatively, D is TRBD1 (5 bases). CDR3 length equals 17 residues. V was shortened by 6 bases and J by 6 bases, with 26 bases between the two germline ends. In germline, CDR1 is MNHNY, CDR2 SVGAGI (reference sequence).

The V call is TRBV20-1, the J call TRBJ2-1; no clear D. The CDR3 is 11 amino acids. The germline gives CDR1 DFQATT, CDR2 SNEGSKA (reference sequence). Deletions cut 5 bases from V and 14 bases from J, with 16 bases between. CDR3 DNA sequence: TGCAGTGCTGGTTTAGTCCCCTTGGAGTTCTTC. It yields the protein CSAGLVPLEFF.

This clonotype was seen a handful of times. The chain combines TRBV20-1 with TRBJ1-2; D not resolved. In germline, CDR1 is DFQATT, CDR2 SNEGSKA (reference sequence). The CDR3 has 9 amino acids. CDR3 bases: TGCGGCTCTAACTATGGCTACACCTTC. This encodes CGSNYGYTF.

This clonotype was observed a few times. V gene TRBV12-3 or TRBV12-4 combines with J gene TRBJ2-3; the D is unclear. The length of the CDR3 is 11 residues. V lost 6 bases and J 5 bases, leaving 6 bases between the germline ends. As DNA, the CDR3 is TGTGCCAGCAGCACAATAGATACGCAGTATTTT. As protein: CASSTIDTQYF.

V is TRBV4-3 and J is TRBJ1-2; D uncertain. With 4 bases removed from V and 1 base from J, the gap between germline ends came to 13 bases. CDR3 length equals 15 residues. The germline gives CDR1 LGHNA, CDR2 YSLEER. CDR3 DNA sequence: TGCGCCAGCAGCCCCATTGTGGAGATTAACTATGGCTACACCTTC. Translated, it gives CASSPIVEINYGYTF.

The J gene is TRBJ1-5, the V gene TRBV25-1; D is ambiguous. Trimming pared 6 bases from V and 5 bases from J, leaving 17 bases between. Germline CDR1 is MGHDK and CDR2 is SYGVNS. The CDR3 is made up of 15 amino acids. The DNA of the CDR3 is TGTGCCAGCAGCGCAGGCCCCTGGGAGGATCAGCCCCAGCATTTT. Its translation is CASSAGPWEDQPQHF.

The chain is built from TRBV10-2 and TRBJ2-3, with unresolved D. In germline, CDR1 is WSHSY, CDR2 SAAADI. This CDR3 contains 15 residues. Trimming pared 0 bases from V and 0 bases from J, leaving 7 bases between. Here the CDR3 DNA reads TGCGCCAGCAGTGAGTCTCCAGCTAGCACAGATACGCAGTATTTT. Encoded protein: CASSESPASTDTQYF.

The chain employs TRBV2 and TRBJ1-1; D is uncertain. There are 13 residues in the CDR3. The germline V gene encodes CDR1 SNHLY and CDR2 FYNNEI. Trimming took off 4 bases at V and 3 bases at J, with 9 bases between the two ends. The CDR3 DNA reads as TGTGCCAGCAGTGGGGTGGGGTACACTGAAGCTTTCTTT. As protein: CASSGVGYTEAFF.

Concerning this clonotype itself: One end of the junction fails to match germline, which may point to a read error. The rearrangement uses TRBV7-6 and TRBJ1-2, with 8 bases matching TRBD1. In germline, CDR1 is SGHVS, CDR2 FNYEAQ. The CDR3 has 16 residues. In DNA, the CDR3 is TGTGCCAGCAGCTACGGACAGGGAGTACCCTCCTATGACTACACCTTC. Encoded protein: CASSYGQGVPSYDYTF. Using reference TRBV7-6 and TRBJ1-2 for the parts outside the CDR3, the full variable domain is GAGVSQSPRYKVTKRGQDVALRCDPISGHVSLYWYRQALGQGPEFLTYFNYEAQQDKSGLPNDRFSAERPEGSISTLTIQRTEQRDSAMYRCASSYGQGVPSYDYTFGSGTRLTVV.

The CDR3 DNA is TGCGCCAGCAGCTCAGATATTCTCATTAACCCCAATCAGCCCCAGCATTTT. This encodes CASSSDILINPNQPQHF. This chain uses TRBV4-1 with TRBJ1-5; D remains unclear. This CDR3 is built from 17 residues. Germline V gives CDR1 MGHRA, CDR2 YSYEKL. Trimming removed 5 bases from V and 3 bases from J, with 20 bases in between.

This clonotype was seen a handful of times. The chain joins TRBV20-1 to TRBJ2-5, with TRBD1 as a possible D gene (6 bases). The CDR3 is 15 amino acids. Per the germline V gene, CDR1 is DFQATT and CDR2 is SNEGSKA (reference sequence). V was pared by 5 bases and J by 11 bases, with 27 bases between. In nucleotides, the CDR3 is TGCAGTGCTCCGAATTCCGGGACACCGCGGGTGGAGCAGTACTTC. Translation gives CSAPNSGTPRVEQYF.

This chain joins TRBV6-6 and TRBJ2-1; D is perhaps TRBD1 (5 bases). Per the germline V gene, CDR1 is MNHNY and CDR2 is SVGAGI (reference sequence). CDR3 length: 14 residues. V dropped 4 bases and J dropped 2 bases, with 9 bases sitting between them. CDR3 sequence (DNA): TGTGCCAGCAGTTTCGACAGTCCCTACAATGAGCAGTTCTTC. Amino acids: CASSFDSPYNEQFF.

This clonotype was seen a few times. V gene TRBV28 combines with J gene TRBJ1-4; D gene ambiguous. Trimming stripped 5 bases from V and 6 bases from J, with 16 bases between. This CDR3 spans 15 amino acids. Looked up from germline, CDR1 is MDHEN and CDR2 is SYDVKM. The chain's CDR3 is CASSPTTGRDEKLFF. The DNA of the CDR3 is TGTGCCAGCAGTCCCACGACGGGGAGAGATGAAAAACTGTTTTTT.

This clonotype was picked up a small number of times. The chain joins TRBV4-1 to TRBJ2-3, with no clear D. V dropped 1 base and J dropped 3 bases, with 14 bases sitting between them. Per the germline V gene, CDR1 is MGHRA and CDR2 is YSYEKL. The CDR3 has 16 residues. DNA of the CDR3: TGCGCCAGCAGCCAAGGAGAGTTATTAAGAACAGATACGCAGTATTTT. It yields the protein CASSQGELLRTDTQYF.

A word on this clonotype: A junction end diverges from the germline sequence, so it may reflect a read error. V is TRBV20-1 and J is TRBJ2-7, with D perhaps TRBD1 (6 bases). Germline V gene data show CDR1 as DFQATT and CDR2 as SNEGSKA (reference sequence). The CDR3 loop spans 12 amino acids. The CDR3 sequence: CSTRDRLDERYF. The CDR3 nucleotides are TGCAGTACTAGAGACAGGCTAGACGAGCGGTACTTC.

The chain carries TRBV4-3 and TRBJ1-2, with TRBD1 matching 10 bases. CDR3 length equals 19 residues. With V trimmed by 0 bases and J by 6 bases, 16 bases remained unmatched. Germline V CDR1 and CDR2: LGHNA, YSLEER. CDR3 amino acids: CASSQERETGGIGSDGYTF. DNA for the CDR3: TGCGCCAGCAGCCAAGAGCGTGAGACAGGGGGCATAGGTAGTGATGGCTACACCTTC.

Note on this clonotype: This may come from a read error, since a much larger clone is one base off. The V and J genes are TRBV11-2 and TRBJ2-5; D not certain. The CDR3 extends over 14 amino acids. Germline V gene lookup returns CDR1 SGHAT and CDR2 FQNNGV. CDR3 sequence reads: CASSLGAGQEAQYF. The CDR3 DNA sequence: TGTGCCAGCAGCTTAGGGGCAGGCCAAGAGGCCCAGTACTTC.

V gene TRBV20-1 combines with J gene TRBJ2-3; 7 positions match TRBD1. The CDR3 runs 16 residues. The junction had 10 bases not matched to a gene; V was cut back by 4 bases and J by 0 bases. The germline V gene encodes CDR1 DFQATT and CDR2 SNEGSKA (reference sequence). CDR3 in amino acids: CSAIPINRGSTDTQYF. CDR3 DNA: TGCAGTGCTATACCAATTAACAGGGGTAGCACAGATACGCAGTATTTT.

There are many counts of this clonotype. The chain has TRBV7-2 and TRBJ1-2, with TRBD1 matching over 7 bases. This CDR3 has 14 amino acids. Per the germline V gene, CDR1 is SGHTA and CDR2 is FQGNSA. V dropped 2 bases and J dropped 3; count of bases not matched to a gene: 3. The CDR3 bases are TGTGCCAGCAGCTTAACCGGGACAGACTATGGCTACACCTTC. It encodes CASSLTGTDYGYTF.

This clonotype has more than one count but fewer than ten. This sequence joins TRBV10-3 and TRBJ2-2; 8 nucleotides align to TRBD1. CDR1 ENHRY and CDR2 SYGVKD come from the germline V gene. V shed 11 bases, J shed 3 bases, and the junction held 5 bases outside the gene matches. CDR3 length: 13 amino acids. The DNA for the CDR3 is TGTGCCGGCAGGGGGCTCGACACCGGGGAGCTGTTTTTT. Residues: CAGRGLDTGELFF.

This clonotype occurred once. The chain has TRBV10-3 and TRBJ1-1; D might be TRBD1 (6 bases). Between the trimmed V and J ends, which lost 6 bases and 0 bases, there was a span of 11 bases. The length of the CDR3 is 14 residues. Germline lookup yields CDR1 ENHRY and CDR2 SYGVKD. The CDR3 bases are TGTGCCATCAGGAGGGGGGAAATGAACACTGAAGCTTTCTTT. Protein sequence: CAIRRGEMNTEAFF.

This rearrangement joins TRBV18 to TRBJ2-1, with 13 positions matching TRBD2. J lost 8 bases, V lost 3 bases, and 4 bases had no gene match. Germline loops: CDR1 KGHSH, CDR2 LQKENI. The CDR3 loop spans 15 amino acids. Here the CDR3 reads CASSPIGLAGDEQFF. The DNA for the CDR3 is TGTGCCAGCTCACCCATTGGACTAGCGGGGGATGAGCAGTTCTTC.

A word on this clonotype: A much larger clone is a single base away; this may be a read error. The V and J genes are TRBV4-2 and TRBJ2-3; no definite D call. The CDR3 contains 17 residues. Looked up from germline, CDR1 is LGHNA and CDR2 is YNFKEQ. CDR3 nucleotides: TGTGCCAGCAACCAAGAGAAGGAAGAAGCGAGCACAGATACGCAGTATTTT. Translated, it gives CASNQEKEEASTDTQYF.

J is TRBJ1-4 and V is TRBV27; D unresolved. The germline V gene encodes CDR1 MNHEY and CDR2 SMNVEV (reference sequence). The CDR3 is 13 amino acids. Trimming removed 11 bases from V and 4 bases from J, with 14 bases in between. The CDR3 loop reads CAAGREINEKLFF. CDR3 coding DNA: TGTGCCGCAGGACGGGAGATTAATGAAAAACTGTTTTTT. Drawing the rest from reference TRBV27 and TRBJ1-4, the complete variable domain is EAQVTQNPRYLITVTGKKLTVTCSQNMNHEYMSWYRQDPGLGLRQIYYSMNVEVTDKGDVPEGYKVSRKEKRNFPLILESPSPNQTSLYFCAAGREINEKLFFGSGTQLSVL.

The chain uses TRBV6-2 or TRBV6-3 and TRBJ2-6; no definite D call. Trimming removed 0 bases from V and 4 bases from J, with 7 bases in between. The CDR3 runs 15 residues. Per germline, CDR1 MNHEY and CDR2 SVGEGT. The CDR3 DNA reads as TGTGCCAGCAGTTACTCGAGACCCGGGGCCAACGTCCTGACTTTC. Encoded protein: CASSYSRPGANVLTF.

The chain is built from TRBV5-1 and TRBJ2-5; possible D gene TRBD1, 6 bases. The germline V and J ends were trimmed by 1 base and 3 bases, with 13 bases remaining between them. Germline CDR1 SGHRS, CDR2 YFSETQ. The CDR3 spans 15 residues. For the CDR3, the DNA is TGCGCCAGCAGCTTGAGAACAGGGTGGGAAGAGACCCAGTACTTC. Its translation is CASSLRTGWEETQYF.

At least ten counts were recorded for this clonotype. The J gene is TRBJ2-3, the V gene TRBV4-1; no clear D gene. This CDR3 has 17 amino acids. Germline assignment: CDR1 MGHRA and CDR2 YSYEKL. V lost 0 bases to trimming and J lost 2 bases, with 15 bases between them. The CDR3 nucleotides are TGCGCCAGCAGCCAAGATTTATCGGCCAGGTTCACAGATACGCAGTATTTT. It specifies CASSQDLSARFTDTQYF.